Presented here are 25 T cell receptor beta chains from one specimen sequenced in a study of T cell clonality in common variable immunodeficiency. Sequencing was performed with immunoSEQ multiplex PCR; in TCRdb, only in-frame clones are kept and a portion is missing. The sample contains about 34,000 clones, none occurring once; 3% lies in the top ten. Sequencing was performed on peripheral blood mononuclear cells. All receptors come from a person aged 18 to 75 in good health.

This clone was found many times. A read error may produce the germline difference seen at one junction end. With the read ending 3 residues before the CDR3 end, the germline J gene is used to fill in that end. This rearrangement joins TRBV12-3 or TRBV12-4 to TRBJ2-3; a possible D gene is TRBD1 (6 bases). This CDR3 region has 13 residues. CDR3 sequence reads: CASSLRRTDAQYF. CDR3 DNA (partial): TGTGCCAGCAGTTTAAGGCGGACAGATGCG.

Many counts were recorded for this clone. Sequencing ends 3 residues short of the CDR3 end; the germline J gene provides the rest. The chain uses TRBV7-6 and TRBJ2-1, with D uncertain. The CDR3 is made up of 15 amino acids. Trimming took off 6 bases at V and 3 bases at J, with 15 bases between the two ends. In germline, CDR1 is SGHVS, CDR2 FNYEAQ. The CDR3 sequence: CASSKEISVYNEQFF. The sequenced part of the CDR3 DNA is TGTGCCAGCAGTAAAGAAATATCGGTCTACAATGAG.

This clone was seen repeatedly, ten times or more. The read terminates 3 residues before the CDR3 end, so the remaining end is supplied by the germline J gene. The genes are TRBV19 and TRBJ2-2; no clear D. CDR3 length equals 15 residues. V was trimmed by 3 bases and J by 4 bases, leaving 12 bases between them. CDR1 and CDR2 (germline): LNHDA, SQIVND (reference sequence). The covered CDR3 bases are TGTGCCAGTAGTATTGGTTCAGCGCGCACCGGGGAG. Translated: CASSIGSARTGE. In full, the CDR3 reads CASSIGSARTGELFF.

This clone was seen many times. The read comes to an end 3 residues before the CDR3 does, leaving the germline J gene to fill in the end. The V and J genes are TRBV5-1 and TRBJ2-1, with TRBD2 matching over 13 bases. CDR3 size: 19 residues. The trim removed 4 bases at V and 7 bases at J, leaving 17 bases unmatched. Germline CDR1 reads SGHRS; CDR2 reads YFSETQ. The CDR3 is CASSPMWTSGSYLGNEQFF. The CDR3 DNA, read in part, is TGCGCCAGCAGCCCGATGTGGACTAGCGGGAGTTACTTGGGGAATGAG.

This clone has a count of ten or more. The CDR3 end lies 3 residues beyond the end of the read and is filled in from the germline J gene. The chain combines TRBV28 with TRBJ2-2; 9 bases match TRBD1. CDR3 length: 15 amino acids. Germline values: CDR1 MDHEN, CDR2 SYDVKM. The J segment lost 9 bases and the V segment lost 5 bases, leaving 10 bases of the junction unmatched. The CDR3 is CASSATGGKRRELFF. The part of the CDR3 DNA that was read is TGTGCCAGCAGTGCCACAGGGGGCAAGAGGCGGGAG.

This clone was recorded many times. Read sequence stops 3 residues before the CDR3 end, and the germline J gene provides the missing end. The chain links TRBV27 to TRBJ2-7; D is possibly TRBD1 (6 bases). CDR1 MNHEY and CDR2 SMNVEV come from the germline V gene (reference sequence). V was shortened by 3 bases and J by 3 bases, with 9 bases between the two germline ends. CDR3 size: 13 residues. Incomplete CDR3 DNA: TGTGCCAGCAGTTTTTCACAGGGCTACGAG. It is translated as CASSFSQGYE. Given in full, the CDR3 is CASSFSQGYEQYF.

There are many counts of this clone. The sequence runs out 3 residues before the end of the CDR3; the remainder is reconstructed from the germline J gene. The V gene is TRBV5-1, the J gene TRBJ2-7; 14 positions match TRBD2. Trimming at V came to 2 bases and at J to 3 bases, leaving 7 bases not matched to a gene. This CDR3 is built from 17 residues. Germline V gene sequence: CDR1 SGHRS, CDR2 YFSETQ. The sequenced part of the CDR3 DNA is TGCGCCAGCAGCTTAGGTCCGGGACTAGCGGGAGTCTACGAG. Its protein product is CASSLGPGLAGVYE. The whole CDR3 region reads CASSLGPGLAGVYEQYF. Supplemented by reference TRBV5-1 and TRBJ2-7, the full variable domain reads KAGVTQTPRYLIKTRGQQVTLSCSPISGHRSVSWYQQTPGQGLQFLFEYFSETQRNKGNFPGRFSGRQFSNSRSEMNVSTLELGDSALYLCASSLGPGLAGVYEQYFGPGTRLTVT.

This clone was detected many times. The CDR3 DNA, read in part, is TGTGCCAGCTCATTGGCGGGTGACGATGGC. Protein: CASSLAGDDG. The complete CDR3 protein is CASSLAGDDGYTF. The V call is TRBV18, the J call TRBJ1-2, with D uncertain. The read comes to an end 3 residues before the CDR3 does, leaving the germline J gene to fill in the end. The V end was cut by 5 bases, the J end by 6 bases, with 13 bases between. Germline CDR1 and CDR2: KGHSH and LQKENI. This CDR3 contains 13 residues.

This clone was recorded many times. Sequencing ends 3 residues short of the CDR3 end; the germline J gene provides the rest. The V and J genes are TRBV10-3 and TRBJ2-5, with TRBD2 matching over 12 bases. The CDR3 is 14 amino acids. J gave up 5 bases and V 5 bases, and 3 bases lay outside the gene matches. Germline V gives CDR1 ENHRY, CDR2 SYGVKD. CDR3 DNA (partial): TGTGCCATCAGTCAGACTAGCGGGAGTGAGACC. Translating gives CAISQTSGSET. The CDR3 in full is CAISQTSGSETQYF.

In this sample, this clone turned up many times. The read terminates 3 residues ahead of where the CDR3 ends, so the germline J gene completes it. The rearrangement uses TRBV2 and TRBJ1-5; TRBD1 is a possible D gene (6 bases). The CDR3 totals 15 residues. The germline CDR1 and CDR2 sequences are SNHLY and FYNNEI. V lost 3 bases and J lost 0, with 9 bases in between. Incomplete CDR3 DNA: TGTGCCAGCAGTGAGGCGACAGGTAGCAATCAGCCC. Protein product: CASSEATGSNQP. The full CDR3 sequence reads CASSEATGSNQPQHF.

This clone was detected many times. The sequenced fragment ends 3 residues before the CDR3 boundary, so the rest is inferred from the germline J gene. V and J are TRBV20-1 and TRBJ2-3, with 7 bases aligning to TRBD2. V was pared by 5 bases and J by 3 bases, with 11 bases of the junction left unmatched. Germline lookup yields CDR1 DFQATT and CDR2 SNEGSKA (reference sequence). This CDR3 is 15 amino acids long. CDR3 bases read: TGCAGTGCTCATAGGCTAGCGGCCCCTACAGATACG. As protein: CSAHRLAAPTDT. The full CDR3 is CSAHRLAAPTDTQYF.

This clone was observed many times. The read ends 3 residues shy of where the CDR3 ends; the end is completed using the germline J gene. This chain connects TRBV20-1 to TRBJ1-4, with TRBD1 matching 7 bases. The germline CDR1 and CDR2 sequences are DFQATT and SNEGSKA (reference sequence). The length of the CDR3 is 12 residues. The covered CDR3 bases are TGCAGCGTACAGGGGCTTAATGAAAAA. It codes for CSVQGLNEK. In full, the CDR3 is CSVQGLNEKLFF.

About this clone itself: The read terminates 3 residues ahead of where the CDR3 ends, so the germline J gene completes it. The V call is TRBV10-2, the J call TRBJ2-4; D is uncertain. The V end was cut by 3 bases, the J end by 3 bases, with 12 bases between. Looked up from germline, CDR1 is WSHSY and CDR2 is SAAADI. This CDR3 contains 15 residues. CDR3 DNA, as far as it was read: TGCGCCAGCAGTGATCACCCGATCTACAAAAACATT. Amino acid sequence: CASSDHPIYKNI. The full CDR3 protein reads CASSDHPIYKNIQYF.

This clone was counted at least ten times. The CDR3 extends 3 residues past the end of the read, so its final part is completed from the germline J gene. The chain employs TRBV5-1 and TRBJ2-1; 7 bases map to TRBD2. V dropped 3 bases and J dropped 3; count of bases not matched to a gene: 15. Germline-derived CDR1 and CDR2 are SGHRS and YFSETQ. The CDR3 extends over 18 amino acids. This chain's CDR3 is CASSSRLARIYNYNEQFF. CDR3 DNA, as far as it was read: TGCGCCAGCAGCTCTAGACTAGCTCGAATCTACAACTACAATGAG.

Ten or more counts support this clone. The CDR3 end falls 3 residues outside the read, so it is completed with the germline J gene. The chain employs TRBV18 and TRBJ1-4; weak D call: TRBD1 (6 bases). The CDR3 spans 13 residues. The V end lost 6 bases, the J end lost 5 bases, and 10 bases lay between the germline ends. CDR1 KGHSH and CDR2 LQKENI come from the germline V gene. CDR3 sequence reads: CASSRGRNEKLFF. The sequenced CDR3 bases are TGTGCCAGCTCCAGGGGTAGGAATGAAAAA.

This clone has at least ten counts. CDR3 bases read: TGTGCCAGCAGTGAAGGGACAGAGAATTCACCC. Amino acid sequence: CASSEGTENSP. The whole CDR3 sequence is CASSEGTENSPLHF. The J gene is TRBJ1-6, the V gene TRBV6-1; maybe TRBD1 (6 bases). Sequencing ends 3 residues short of the CDR3 end; the germline J gene provides the rest. CDR3 length: 14 amino acids. V lost 1 base and J lost 7, with 8 bases in between. The V gene's germline CDR1 is MNHNS and CDR2 SASEGT.

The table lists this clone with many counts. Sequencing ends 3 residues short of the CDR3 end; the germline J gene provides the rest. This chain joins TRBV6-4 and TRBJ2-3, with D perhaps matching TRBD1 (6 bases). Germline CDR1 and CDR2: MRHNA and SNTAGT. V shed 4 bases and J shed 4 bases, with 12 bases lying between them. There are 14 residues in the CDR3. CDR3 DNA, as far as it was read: TGTGCCAGCAGTGTACAGGGTGAGGCAGATACG. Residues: CASSVQGEADT. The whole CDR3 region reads CASSVQGEADTQYF.

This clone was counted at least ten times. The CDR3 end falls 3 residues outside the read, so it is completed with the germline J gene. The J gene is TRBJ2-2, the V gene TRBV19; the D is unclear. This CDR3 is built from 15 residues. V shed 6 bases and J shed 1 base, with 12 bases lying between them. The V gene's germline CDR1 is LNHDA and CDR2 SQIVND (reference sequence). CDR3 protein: CASRQSGQNTGELFF. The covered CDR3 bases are TGTGCCAGTAGACAATCTGGGCAGAACACCGGGGAG.

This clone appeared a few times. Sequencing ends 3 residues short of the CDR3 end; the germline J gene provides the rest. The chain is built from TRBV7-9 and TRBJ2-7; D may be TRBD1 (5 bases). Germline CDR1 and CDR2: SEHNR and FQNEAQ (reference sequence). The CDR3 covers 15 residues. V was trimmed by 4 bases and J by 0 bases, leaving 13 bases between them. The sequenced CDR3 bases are TGTGCCAGCAGCTCGAGACAGAGGAGCTCCTACGAG. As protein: CASSSRQRSSYE. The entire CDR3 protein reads CASSSRQRSSYEQYF. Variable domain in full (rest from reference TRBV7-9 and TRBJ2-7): DTGVSQNPRHKITKRGQNVTFRCDPISEHNRLYWYRQTLGQGPEFLTYFQNEAQLEKSRLLSDRFSAERPKGSFSTLEIQRTEQGDSAMYLCASSSRQRSSYEQYFGPGTRLTVT.

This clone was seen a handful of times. CDR3 protein: CASSLARDREAGYTF. The covered CDR3 bases are TGTGCCAGCAGCTTAGCCAGGGACAGGGAGGCTGGC. This chain uses TRBV7-9 with TRBJ1-2; 9 nucleotides match TRBD1. The CDR3 extends 3 residues past the end of the read, so its final part is completed from the germline J gene. In germline, CDR1 is SEHNR, CDR2 FQNEAQ (reference sequence). The CDR3 is made up of 15 amino acids. Trimming removed 0 bases from V and 7 bases from J; junction bases left unmatched: 6.

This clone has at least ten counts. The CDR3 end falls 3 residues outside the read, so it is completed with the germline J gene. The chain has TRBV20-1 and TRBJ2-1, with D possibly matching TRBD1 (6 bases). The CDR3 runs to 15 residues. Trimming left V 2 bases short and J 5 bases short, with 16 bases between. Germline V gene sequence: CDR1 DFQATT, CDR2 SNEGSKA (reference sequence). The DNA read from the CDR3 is TGCAGTGCTAGAACTACAGGGTTCTTCGACAATGAG. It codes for CSARTTGFFDNE. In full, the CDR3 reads CSARTTGFFDNEQFF.

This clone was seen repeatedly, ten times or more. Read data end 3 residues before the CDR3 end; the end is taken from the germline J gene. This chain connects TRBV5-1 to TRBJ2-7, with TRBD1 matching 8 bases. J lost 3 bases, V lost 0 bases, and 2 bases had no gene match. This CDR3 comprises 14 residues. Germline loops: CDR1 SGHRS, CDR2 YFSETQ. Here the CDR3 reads CASSLGQGNYEQYF. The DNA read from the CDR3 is TGCGCCAGCAGCTTGGGACAGGGGAACTACGAG. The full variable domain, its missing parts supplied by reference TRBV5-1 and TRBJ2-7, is KAGVTQTPRYLIKTRGQQVTLSCSPISGHRSVSWYQQTPGQGLQFLFEYFSETQRNKGNFPGRFSGRQFSNSRSEMNVSTLELGDSALYLCASSLGQGNYEQYFGPGTRLTVT.

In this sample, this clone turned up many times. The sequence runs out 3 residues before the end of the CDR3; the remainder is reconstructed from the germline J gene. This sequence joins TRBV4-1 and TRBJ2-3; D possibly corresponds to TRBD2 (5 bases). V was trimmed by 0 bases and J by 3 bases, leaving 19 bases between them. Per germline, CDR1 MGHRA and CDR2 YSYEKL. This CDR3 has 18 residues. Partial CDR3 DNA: TGCGCCAGCAGCCAAGATTGGTTGGAGAGGGTTGGTACAGATACG. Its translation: CASSQDWLERVGTDT. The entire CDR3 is CASSQDWLERVGTDTQYF.

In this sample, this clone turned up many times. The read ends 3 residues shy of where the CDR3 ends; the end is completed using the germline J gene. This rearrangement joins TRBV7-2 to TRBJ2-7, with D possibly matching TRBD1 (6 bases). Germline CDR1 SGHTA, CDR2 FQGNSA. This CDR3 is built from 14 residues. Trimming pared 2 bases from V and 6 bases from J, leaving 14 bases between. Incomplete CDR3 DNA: TGTGCCAGCAGCTTATACCCACAGGGCAGCGAG. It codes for CASSLYPQGSE. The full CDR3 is CASSLYPQGSEQYF.

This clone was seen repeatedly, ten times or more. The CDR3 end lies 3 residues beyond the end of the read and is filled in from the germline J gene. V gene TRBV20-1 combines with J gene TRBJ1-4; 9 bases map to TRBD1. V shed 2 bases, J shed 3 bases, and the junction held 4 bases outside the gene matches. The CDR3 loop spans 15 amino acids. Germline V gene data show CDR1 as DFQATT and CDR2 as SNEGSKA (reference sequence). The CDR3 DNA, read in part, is TGCAGTGCTAGACCTACAGGGGGCTCTAATGAAAAA. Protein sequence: CSARPTGGSNEK. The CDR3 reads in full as CSARPTGGSNEKLFF.